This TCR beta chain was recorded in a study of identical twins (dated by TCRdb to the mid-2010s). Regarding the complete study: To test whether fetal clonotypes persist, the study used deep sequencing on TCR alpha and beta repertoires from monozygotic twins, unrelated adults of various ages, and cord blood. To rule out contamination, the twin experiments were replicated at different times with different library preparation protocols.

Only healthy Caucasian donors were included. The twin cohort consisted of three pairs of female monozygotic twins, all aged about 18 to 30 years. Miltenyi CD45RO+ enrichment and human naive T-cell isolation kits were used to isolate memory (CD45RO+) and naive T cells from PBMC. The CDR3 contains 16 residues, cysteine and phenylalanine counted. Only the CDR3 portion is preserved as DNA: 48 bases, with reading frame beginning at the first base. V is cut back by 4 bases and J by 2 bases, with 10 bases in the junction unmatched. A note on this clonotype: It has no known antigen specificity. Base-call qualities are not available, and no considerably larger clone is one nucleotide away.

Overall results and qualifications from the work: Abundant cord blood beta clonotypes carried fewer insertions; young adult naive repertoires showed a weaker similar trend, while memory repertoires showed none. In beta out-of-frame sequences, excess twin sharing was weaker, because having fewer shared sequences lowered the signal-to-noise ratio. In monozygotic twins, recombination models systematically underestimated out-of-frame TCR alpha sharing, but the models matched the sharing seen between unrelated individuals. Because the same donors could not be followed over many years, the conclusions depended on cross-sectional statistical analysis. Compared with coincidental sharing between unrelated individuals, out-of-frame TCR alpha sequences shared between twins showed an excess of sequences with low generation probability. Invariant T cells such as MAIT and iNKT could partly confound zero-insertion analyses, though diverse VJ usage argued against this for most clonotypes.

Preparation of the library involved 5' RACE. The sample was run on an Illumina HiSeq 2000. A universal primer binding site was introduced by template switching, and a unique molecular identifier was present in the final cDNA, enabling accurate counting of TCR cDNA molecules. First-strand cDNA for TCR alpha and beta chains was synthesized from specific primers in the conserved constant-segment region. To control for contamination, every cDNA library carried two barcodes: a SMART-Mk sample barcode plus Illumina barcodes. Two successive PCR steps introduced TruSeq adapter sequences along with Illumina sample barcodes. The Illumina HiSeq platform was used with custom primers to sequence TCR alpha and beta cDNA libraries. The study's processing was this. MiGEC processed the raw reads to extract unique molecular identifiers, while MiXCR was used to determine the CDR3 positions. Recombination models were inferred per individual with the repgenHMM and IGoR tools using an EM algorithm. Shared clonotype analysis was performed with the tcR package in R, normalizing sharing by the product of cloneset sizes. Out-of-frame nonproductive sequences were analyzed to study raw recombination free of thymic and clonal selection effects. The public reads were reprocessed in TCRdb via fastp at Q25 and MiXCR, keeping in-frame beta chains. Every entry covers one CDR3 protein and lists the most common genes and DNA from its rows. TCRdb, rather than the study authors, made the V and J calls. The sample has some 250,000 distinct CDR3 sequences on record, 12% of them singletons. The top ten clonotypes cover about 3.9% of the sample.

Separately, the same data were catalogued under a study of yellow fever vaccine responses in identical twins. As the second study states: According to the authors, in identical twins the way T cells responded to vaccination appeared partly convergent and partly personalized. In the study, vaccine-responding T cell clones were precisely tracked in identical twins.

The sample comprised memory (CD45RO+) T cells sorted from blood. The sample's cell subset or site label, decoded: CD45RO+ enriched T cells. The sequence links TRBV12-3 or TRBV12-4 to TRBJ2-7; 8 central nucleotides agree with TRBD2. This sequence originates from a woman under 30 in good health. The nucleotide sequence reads TGTGCCAGCAGTTCCGCGGGGGGTCCTTCCCCCTACGAGCAGTACTTC. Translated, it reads CASSSAGGPSPYEQYF.